This record looks at one T cell receptor beta chain sequence and its context. This entry comes from a study of PD-L1 blockade in urothelial cancer. Trimming removed 5 bases at V and 2 bases at J, with 15 bases between. The CDR3 is 15 amino acids. CDR1 is MNHEY and CDR2 is SVGAGI in the germline V gene. Time point defined: pretreatment peripheral blood. This table comes from immunoSEQ multiplex PCR, and its TCRdb copy is limited to in-frame clones, with some not included. The data contain fewer than 60,000 clones, approximately 84% of them singletons. This chain links TRBV6-5 with TRBJ1-2; no reliable D call. This receptor was taken from a man in his fifties with urothelial cancer. The specimen comprised PBMCs, sampled around atezolizumab (anti-PD-L1) treatment. The CDR3: CASSPDEAGNYGYTF. The CDR3 DNA reads TGTGCCAGCAGTCCTGACGAGGCGGGGAACTATGGCTACACCTTC.